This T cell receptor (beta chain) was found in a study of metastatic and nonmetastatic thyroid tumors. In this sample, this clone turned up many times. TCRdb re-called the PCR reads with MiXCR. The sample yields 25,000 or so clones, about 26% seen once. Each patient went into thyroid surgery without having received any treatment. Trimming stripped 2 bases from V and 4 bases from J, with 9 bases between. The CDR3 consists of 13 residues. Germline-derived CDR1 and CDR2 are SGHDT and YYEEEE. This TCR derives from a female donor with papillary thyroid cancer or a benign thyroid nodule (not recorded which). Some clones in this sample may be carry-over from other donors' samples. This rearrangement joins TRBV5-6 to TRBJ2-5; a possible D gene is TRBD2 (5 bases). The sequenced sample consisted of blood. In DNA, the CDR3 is TGTGCCAGCAGCTTTTTTGGAGGAGAGACCCAGTACTTC. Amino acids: CASSFFGGETQYF. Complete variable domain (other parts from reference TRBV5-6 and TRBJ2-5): DAGVTQSPTHLIKTRGQQVTLRCSPKSGHDTVSWYQQALGQGPQFIFQYYEEEERQRGNFPDRFSGHQFPNYSSELNVNALLLGDSALYLCASSFFGGETQYFGPGTRLLVL.